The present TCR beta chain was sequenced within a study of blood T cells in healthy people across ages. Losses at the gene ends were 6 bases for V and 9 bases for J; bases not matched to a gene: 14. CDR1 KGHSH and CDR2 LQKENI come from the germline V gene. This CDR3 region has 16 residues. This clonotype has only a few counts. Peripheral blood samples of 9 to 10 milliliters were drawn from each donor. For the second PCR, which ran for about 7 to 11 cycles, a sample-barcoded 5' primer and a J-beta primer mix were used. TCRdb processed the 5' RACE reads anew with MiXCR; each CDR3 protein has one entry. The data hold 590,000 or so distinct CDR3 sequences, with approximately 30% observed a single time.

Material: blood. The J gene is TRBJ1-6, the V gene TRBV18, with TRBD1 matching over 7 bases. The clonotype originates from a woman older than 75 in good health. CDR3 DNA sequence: TGTGCCAGCTCCCATCGTGACAGGGTTGATGGTTCACCCCTCCACTTT. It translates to CASSHRDRVDGSPLHF.